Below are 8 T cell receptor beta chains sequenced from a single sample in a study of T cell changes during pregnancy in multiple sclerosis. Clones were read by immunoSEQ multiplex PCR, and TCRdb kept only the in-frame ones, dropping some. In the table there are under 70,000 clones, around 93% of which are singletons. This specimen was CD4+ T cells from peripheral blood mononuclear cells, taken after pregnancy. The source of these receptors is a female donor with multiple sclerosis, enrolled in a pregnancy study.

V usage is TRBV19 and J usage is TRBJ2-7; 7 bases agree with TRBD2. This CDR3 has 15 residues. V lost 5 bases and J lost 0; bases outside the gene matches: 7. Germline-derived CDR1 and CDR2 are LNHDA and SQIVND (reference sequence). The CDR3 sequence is CASSHLGGNSYEQYF. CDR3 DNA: TGTGCCAGTAGTCATTTGGGGGGGAACTCCTACGAGCAGTACTTC.

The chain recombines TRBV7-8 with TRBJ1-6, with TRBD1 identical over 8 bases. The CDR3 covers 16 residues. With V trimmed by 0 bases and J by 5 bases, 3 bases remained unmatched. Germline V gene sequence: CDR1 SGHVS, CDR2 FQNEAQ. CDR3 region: CASSLARTGNNSPLHF. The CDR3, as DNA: TGTGCCAGCAGCTTAGCTCGGACAGGGAATAATTCACCCCTCCACTTT.

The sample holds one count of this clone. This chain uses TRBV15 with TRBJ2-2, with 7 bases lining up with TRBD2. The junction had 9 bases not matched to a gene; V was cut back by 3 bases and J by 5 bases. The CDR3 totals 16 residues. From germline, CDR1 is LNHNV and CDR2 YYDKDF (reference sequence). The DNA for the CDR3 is TGTGCCACCAGCAGGGCGCCTAGCGGACAAACCGGGGAGCTGTTTTTT. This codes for CATSRAPSGQTGELFF.

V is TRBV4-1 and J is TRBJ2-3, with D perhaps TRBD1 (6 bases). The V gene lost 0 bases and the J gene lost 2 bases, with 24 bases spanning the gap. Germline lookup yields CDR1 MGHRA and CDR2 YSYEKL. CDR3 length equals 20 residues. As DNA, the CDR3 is TGCGCCAGCAGCCAAGAATACCCTTTGGGGGCCATAGGTAACACAGATACGCAGTATTTT. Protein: CASSQEYPLGAIGNTDTQYF.

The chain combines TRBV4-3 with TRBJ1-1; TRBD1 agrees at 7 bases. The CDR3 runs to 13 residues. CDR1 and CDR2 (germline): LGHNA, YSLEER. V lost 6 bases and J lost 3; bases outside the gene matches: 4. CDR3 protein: CASSLDRDTEAFF. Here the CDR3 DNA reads TGCGCCAGCAGTCTCGACAGGGACACTGAAGCTTTCTTT.

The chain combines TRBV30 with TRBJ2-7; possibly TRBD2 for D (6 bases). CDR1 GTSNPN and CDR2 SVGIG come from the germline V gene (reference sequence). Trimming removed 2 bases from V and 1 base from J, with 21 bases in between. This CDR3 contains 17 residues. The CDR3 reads CAWSSGGRTRRSYEQYF. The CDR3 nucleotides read TGTGCCTGGAGTTCCGGAGGGAGGACCCGACGGTCCTACGAGCAGTACTTC. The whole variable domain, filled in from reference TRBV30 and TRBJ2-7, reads SQTIHQWPATLVQPVGSPLSLECTVEGTSNPNLYWYRQAAGRGLQLLFYSVGIGQISSEVPQNLSASRPQDRQFILSSKKLLLSDSGFYLCAWSSGGRTRRSYEQYFGPGTRLTVT.

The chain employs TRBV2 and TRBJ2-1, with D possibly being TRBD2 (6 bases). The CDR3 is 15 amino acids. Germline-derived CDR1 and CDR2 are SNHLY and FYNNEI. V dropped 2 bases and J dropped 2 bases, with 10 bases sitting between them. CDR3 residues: CASSEMGGAYNEQFF. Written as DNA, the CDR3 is TGTGCCAGCAGTGAAATGGGGGGAGCCTACAATGAGCAGTTCTTC.

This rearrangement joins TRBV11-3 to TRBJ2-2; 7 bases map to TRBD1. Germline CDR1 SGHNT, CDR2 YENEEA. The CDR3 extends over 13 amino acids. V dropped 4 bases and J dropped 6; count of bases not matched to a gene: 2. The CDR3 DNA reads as TGTGCCAGCAGCTCAACAGGGGCCGGGGAGCTGTTTTTT. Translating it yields CASSSTGAGELFF.